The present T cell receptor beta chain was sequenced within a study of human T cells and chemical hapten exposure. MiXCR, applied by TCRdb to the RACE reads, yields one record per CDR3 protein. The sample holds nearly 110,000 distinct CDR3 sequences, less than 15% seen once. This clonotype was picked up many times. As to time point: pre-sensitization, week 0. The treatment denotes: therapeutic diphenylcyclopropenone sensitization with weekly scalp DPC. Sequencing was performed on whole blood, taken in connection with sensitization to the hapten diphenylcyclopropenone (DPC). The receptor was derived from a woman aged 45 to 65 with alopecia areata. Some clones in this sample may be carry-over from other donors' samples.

CDR3 nucleotides: TGTGCCAGCAGGTCACGTGGCAGGGGGCTCTCAGAAGCTTTCTTT. Translated: CASRSRGRGLSEAFF. This chain uses TRBV12-3 or TRBV12-4 with TRBJ1-1, with 8 nucleotides matching TRBD1. This CDR3 has 15 amino acids. Germline trimming cut 6 bases from V and 8 bases from J; bases unmatched to any gene: 14.